This entry lists 12 T cell receptor beta chains sequenced from one sample in a study of beta chain features in type 1 diabetes. Study results and limitations: People with Type 1 diabetes carried modestly yet significantly shorter TCRB CDR3s in all four CD4+ subsets.

The antigens for these receptors are not known. The sequenced template was cDNA made from the entire isolated RNA. Only in-frame clones appear in the TCRdb table, and some are missing; sequencing was by immunoSEQ multiplex PCR. The table records around 180,000 clones, about 7.8% of them present only once. Material: central memory CD4+ T cells from blood. The receptors shown here come from a woman in her thirties or forties with type 1 diabetes.

This clone was observed a few times. The rearrangement uses TRBV5-8 and TRBJ2-7; 7 nucleotides match TRBD1. V shed 2 bases and J 1 base; nucleotides not matched to a gene: 6. Germline lookup yields CDR1 SGHTS and CDR2 YDEGEE. CDR3 size: 15 residues. The CDR3 DNA is TGTGCCAGCAGCTTACAGGGACAGCGATCCTACGAGCAGTACTTC. It translates to CASSLQGQRSYEQYF. The entire variable domain, with the rest obtained from reference TRBV5-8 and TRBJ2-7, is as follows: EAGVTQSPTHLIKTRGQQATLRCSPISGHTSVYWYQQALGLGLQFLLWYDEGEERNRGNFPPRFSGRQFPNYSSELNVNALELEDSALYLCASSLQGQRSYEQYFGPGTRLTVT.

This chain joins TRBV5-1 and TRBJ2-7; TRBD1 aligns across 10 bases. CDR3 length: 15 residues. V lost 4 bases to trimming and J lost 1 base; unmatched junction nucleotides: 5. Germline assignment: CDR1 SGHRS and CDR2 YFSETQ. CDR3 protein: CASSTGTGDSYEQYF. As DNA, the CDR3 is TGCGCCAGCAGCACCGGGACAGGGGATTCCTACGAGCAGTACTTC.

The chain has TRBV19 and TRBJ1-1; TRBD1 aligns across 9 bases. In germline, CDR1 is LNHDA, CDR2 SQIVND (reference sequence). The ends lost 7 bases at V and 7 bases at J; junction bases unmatched: 10. The CDR3 sequence is 14 residues long. The CDR3 sequence: CASIPTGGEGEAFF. The CDR3 DNA is TGTGCCAGTATTCCAACAGGGGGCGAGGGTGAAGCTTTCTTT.

This clone was observed a few times. The chain employs TRBV4-1 and TRBJ2-7; D is uncertain. Germline V gene lookup returns CDR1 MGHRA and CDR2 YSYEKL. Trimming stripped 0 bases from V and 5 bases from J, with 8 bases between. This CDR3 region has 13 residues. For the CDR3, the DNA is TGCGCCAGCAGCCAAGAGCGGCGCCACGAGCAGTACTTC. Translated: CASSQERRHEQYF.

The rearrangement uses TRBV5-1 and TRBJ1-1; a possible D gene is TRBD1 (5 bases). V was trimmed by 2 bases and J by 0 bases, leaving 11 bases between them. CDR1 is SGHRS, CDR2 YFSETQ, per germline. The CDR3 loop spans 15 amino acids. For the CDR3, the DNA is TGCGCCAGCAGCTTAAGAGGGGAGGTGAACACTGAAGCTTTCTTT. Amino acids: CASSLRGEVNTEAFF.

This rearrangement joins TRBV18 to TRBJ2-7, with TRBD2 matching over 16 bases. Germline V CDR1 and CDR2: KGHSH, LQKENI. With 4 bases clipped from V and 5 bases from J, the junction kept 8 bases outside the gene matches. This CDR3 is 17 amino acids long. The CDR3 spells CASSQGLAGGPMNEQYF. As DNA, the CDR3 is TGTGCCAGCTCACAGGGACTAGCGGGAGGGCCGATGAACGAGCAGTACTTC.

This clone was observed at least ten times. The chain links TRBV29-1 to TRBJ1-1; D perhaps matches TRBD1 (6 bases). This CDR3 has 14 residues. Germline V gene data show CDR1 as SQVTM and CDR2 as ANQGSEA. The V end lost 4 bases, the J end lost 1 base, and 13 bases lay between the germline ends. CDR3 in DNA: TGCAGCGTTGCCCGTCCAGGGGCGAACACTGAAGCTTTCTTT. Its translation is CSVARPGANTEAFF. Full variable domain (outside the CDR3, taken from reference TRBV29-1 and TRBJ1-1): SAVISQKPSRDICQRGTSLTIQCQVDSQVTMMFWYRQQPGQSLTLIATANQGSEATYESGFVIDKFPISRPNLTFSTLTVSNMSPEDSSIYLCSVARPGANTEAFFGQGTRLTVV.

V and J are TRBV4-3 and TRBJ1-1; 10 nucleotides match TRBD1. The CDR3 covers 16 residues. Germline CDR1 is LGHNA and CDR2 is YSLEER. After removal of 4 bases from V and 3 bases from J, the junction contained 8 bases not matched to a gene. The CDR3 is CASSRTRDRGHTEAFF. In DNA, the CDR3 is TGCGCCAGCAGCCGAACCCGGGACAGGGGTCACACTGAAGCTTTCTTT.

In DNA form, the CDR3 reads TGTGCCAGCAGCTTAAAGACAGGGAAGACCTACGAGCAGTACTTC. Translated, it gives CASSLKTGKTYEQYF. The rearrangement uses TRBV7-6 and TRBJ2-7; 7 nucleotides line up with TRBD1. This CDR3 spans 15 amino acids. V lost 2 bases to trimming and J lost 2 bases; unmatched junction nucleotides: 6. CDR1 SGHVS and CDR2 FNYEAQ come from the germline V gene.

The rearrangement uses TRBV19 and TRBJ1-5; D possibly corresponds to TRBD1 (5 bases). V was shortened by 6 bases and J by 10 bases, with 22 bases between the two germline ends. From germline, CDR1 is LNHDA and CDR2 SQIVND (reference sequence). The CDR3 is made up of 15 amino acids. The CDR3 spells CASRAQGSNVHPQHF. CDR3 sequence (DNA): TGTGCCAGTAGGGCCCAGGGTTCCAACGTTCACCCCCAGCATTTT.

The chain uses TRBV5-4 and TRBJ2-5; 9 positions agree with TRBD2. The trim removed 6 bases at V and 2 bases at J, leaving 14 bases unmatched. CDR1 and CDR2 from the germline V gene are SGHNT and YYREEE (reference sequence). This CDR3 is built from 17 residues. The CDR3, as DNA: TGTGCCAGCACCCGGGGCGGGGGGGCAGGGCAACAAGAGACCCAGTACTTC. Protein product: CASTRGGGAGQQETQYF.

This clone was detected only a few times. DNA for the CDR3: TGTGCCAGCAGAACTAGGGCAAGCAACGAAGCTTTCTTT. Amino acid sequence: CASRTRASNEAFF. The J gene is TRBJ1-1, the V gene TRBV6-6; no clear D. The germline V and J ends were trimmed by 6 bases and 8 bases, with 16 bases remaining between them. Germline V lookup: CDR1 MNHNY, CDR2 SVGAGI (reference sequence). This CDR3 is built from 13 residues.